The T cell receptor (beta chain) described here comes from a study of shared clonotypes between healthy human individuals (dated by TCRdb to the early 2020s). Describing the broader study: The cohort comprised a couple of women and three men aged 18 to 49 years. For each donor, CD4 naive and CD4 memory were each run on three plates, CD8 naive on two plates, and CD8 memory on one plate. Between about 0.8 and 9 billion PBMCs per donor were obtained by leukapheresis. To estimate repertoire size and how much clonotype sharing occurs between individuals, the study deeply sequenced the blood TCR repertoires of five or six healthy adults. Libraries were prepared and TCR repertoires were sequenced by different laboratories using diverse techniques, in order to increase sequencing depth and limit assay-specific biases. Points the paper makes about the study in general: Larger estimated clonotype richness was generally found for naive subsets than for memory subsets. Sharing across several donors was observed for around 5% of naive CD4, 3% to 3.5% of naive CD8, roughly 2.3% of memory CD4, and around 0.44% of memory CD8 clonotypes. Pairwise subsampling indicated that sequencing depth was expected to affect the degree of clonotype sharing among donors. Because the study included a small number of donors, the genetic and exposure-history diversity represented was limited. Compared with non-shared clonotypes, clonotypes shared by all four sorted-subset donors had higher generation probabilities. Sampling was restricted to blood, and TCR repertoires in tissues likely differ from the TCR repertoires found in blood. Rarefaction of sorted-subset datasets indicated incomplete sequencing despite the large sequencing depth.

The donors were healthy, HIV-negative adults who had no recently reported acute infections or vaccinations. All donors were Caucasian adults living in Nashville, Tennessee, USA. CD4+ T cells were enriched by magnetic negative selection; naive cells were then positively selected on CD45RA, and the negative fraction formed the memory subset. After blood collection by leukapheresis, PBMCs were isolated using Ficoll-Histopaque density gradient centrifugation and then cryopreserved in the vapor phase of liquid nitrogen. Purity and quantity of every magnetically sorted T cell population were checked by analytical flow cytometry. Genomic DNA was isolated from each sorted fraction and quantified by UV absorbance on a Nanodrop 2000c. To note about this clone: Its antigen is currently not known. Nothing much larger sits one base from this clone, and base qualities are not available.

Using the deep immunoSEQ assay, multiplex PCR amplified TCR CDR3 regions from genomic DNA. Extracted genomic DNA from each cell subset was distributed evenly across all wells of several immunoSEQ 96-well plates, and each plate was treated as a replicate. For sorted subsets, each replicate PCR was loaded with 200 to 250 ng genomic DNA, equivalent to 32,000 or so T cell genomes. Purified libraries were measured with a Qubit 3.0 fluorometer, size-checked on a Bioanalyzer 2100, and measured again with the KAPA Library Quantification kit. Every immunoSEQ 96-well plate was sequenced on a dedicated single-read 150-cycle Illumina NextSeq 550 flow cell. For the original study's pipeline: Because the immunoSEQ output included only junctional sequences and no quality scores, the filtering could not be the same as the filtering used for full-length reads. Sequences were annotated with PyIR, a Python wrapper for IgBLAST v1.9, and V/J genes and CDR3 were assigned using IMGT germline references. Reads were removed for weak V/J assignments (E-value above 1e-6), missing CDR3, stop codons, out-of-frame junctions, or ambiguous translated residues. V3J clonotypes were defined as sequences sharing the same inferred V gene, J gene, and CDR3 amino acid sequence. The percentage overlap between two repertoires was calculated by dividing the number of shared unique clonotypes by the size of the smaller repertoire. Richness of each repertoire was evaluated using RTK rarefaction, the Chao1 estimator, and Recon v2.1 estimates of unobserved clonotypes. For all TCRbeta clonotypes obtained by the gDNA method from a few donors, generation probabilities were computed with OLGA. The clones in this table, taken by TCRdb from immuneACCESS, are in-frame only. Not every clone is retained; where verified, under half of the shortfall comes from an unresolved V gene, and the cause of the rest is unknown. The DNA gave D and trimming, while V, J and clone size come from that table. The sample records about 730,000 clones, 55% to 80% of which are singletons. Around 1.7% of the sample comes from the top ten.

The CDR3 numbers 11 residues from cysteine through phenylalanine. Only the CDR3 part of the read is kept: 33 bases, read in frame from the first base. A distance of 5 bases separates the germline ends of V and J, which lose 4 bases and 7 bases respectively. CDR1 SGHTA and CDR2 FQGNSA were looked up in the germline V gene. The sequence came from a woman younger than 45 in good health. The sample was memory CD4+ T cells sorted from blood. The cell subset or site label here, explained by the study, means: CD45RA-negative fraction. The rearrangement combines TRBV7-2 with TRBJ2-4; too little of a D gene remains to name it. For the CDR3, the sequence is CASSYENIQYF. The bases read TGTGCCAGCAGCTATGAGAACATTCAGTACTTC.